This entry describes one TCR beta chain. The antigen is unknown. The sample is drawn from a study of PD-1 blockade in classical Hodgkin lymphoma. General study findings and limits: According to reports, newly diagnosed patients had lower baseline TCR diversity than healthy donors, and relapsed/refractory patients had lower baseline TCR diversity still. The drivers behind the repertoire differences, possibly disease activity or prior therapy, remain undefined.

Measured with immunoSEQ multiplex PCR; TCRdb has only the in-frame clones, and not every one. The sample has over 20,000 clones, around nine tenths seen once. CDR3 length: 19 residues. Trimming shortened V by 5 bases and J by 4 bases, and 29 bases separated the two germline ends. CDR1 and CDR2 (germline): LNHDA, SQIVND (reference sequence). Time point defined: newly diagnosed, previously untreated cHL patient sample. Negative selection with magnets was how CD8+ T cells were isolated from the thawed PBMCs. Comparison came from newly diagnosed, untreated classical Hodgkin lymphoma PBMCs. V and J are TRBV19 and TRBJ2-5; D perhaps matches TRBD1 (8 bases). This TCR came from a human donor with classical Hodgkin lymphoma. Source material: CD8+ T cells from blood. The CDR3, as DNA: TGTGCCAGTAGTCCTCTACAGGGGGAGGGGACCGCAATAAGAGAGACCCAGTACTTC. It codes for CASSPLQGEGTAIRETQYF.